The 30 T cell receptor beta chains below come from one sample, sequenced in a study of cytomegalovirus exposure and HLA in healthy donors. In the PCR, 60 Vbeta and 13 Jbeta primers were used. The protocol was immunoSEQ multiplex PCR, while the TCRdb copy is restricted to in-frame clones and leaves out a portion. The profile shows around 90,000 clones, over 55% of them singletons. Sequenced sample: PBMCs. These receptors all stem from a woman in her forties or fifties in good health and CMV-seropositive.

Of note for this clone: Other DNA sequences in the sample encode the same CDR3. The CDR3 loop reads CASSFNRGLFF. CDR3 sequence (DNA): TGTGCCAGCAGCTTCAACCGGGGACTGTTTTTT. The rearrangement joins TRBV5-6 to TRBJ1-4; D is ambiguous. V was shortened by 2 bases and J by 13 bases, with 9 bases between the two germline ends. The CDR3 spans 11 residues. Germline V CDR1 and CDR2: SGHDT, YYEEEE.

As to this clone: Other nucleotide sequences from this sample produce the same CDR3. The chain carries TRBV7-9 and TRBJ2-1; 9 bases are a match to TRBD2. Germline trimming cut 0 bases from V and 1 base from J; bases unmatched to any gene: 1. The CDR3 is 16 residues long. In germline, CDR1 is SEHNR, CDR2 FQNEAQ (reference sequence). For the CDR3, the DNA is TGTGCCAGCAGCTTAGCCCTAGCGGGGTCCTACAATGAGCAGTTCTTC. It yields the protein CASSLALAGSYNEQFF.

DNA for the CDR3: TGTGCCAGCAGCCCAGGGCCCGATTCCTATGGCTACACCTTC. Amino acids: CASSPGPDSYGYTF. The chain uses TRBV9 and TRBJ1-2, with TRBD1 as a possible D gene (5 bases). The CDR3 is 14 residues long. The V and J ends lost 4 bases and 4 bases respectively, with 14 bases between them. Germline CDR1 is SGDLS and CDR2 is YYNGEE.

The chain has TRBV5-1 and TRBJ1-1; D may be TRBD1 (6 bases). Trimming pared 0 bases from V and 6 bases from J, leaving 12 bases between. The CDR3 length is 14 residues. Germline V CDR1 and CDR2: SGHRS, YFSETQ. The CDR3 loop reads CASSLAGGWAEAFF. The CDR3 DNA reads TGCGCCAGCAGCTTGGCGGGGGGCTGGGCTGAAGCTTTCTTT.

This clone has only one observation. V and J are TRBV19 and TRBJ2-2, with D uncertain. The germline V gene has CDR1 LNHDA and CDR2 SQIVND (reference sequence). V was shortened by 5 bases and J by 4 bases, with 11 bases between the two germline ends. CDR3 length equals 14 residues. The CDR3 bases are TGTGCCAGTAGTTCGTGGGCGACCACCGGGGAGCTGTTTTTT. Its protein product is CASSSWATTGELFF.

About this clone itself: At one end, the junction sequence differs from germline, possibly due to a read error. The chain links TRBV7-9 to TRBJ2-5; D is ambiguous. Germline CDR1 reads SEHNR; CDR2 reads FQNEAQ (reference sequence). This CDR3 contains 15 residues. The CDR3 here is CSSSLGTSGQETQYF. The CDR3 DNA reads TGTTCCAGCAGCTTAGGAACGTCAGGTCAAGAGACCCAGTACTTC. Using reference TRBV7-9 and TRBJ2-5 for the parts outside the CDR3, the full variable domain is DTGVSQNPRHKITKRGQNVTFRCDPISEHNRLYWYRQTLGQGPEFLTYFQNEAQLEKSRLLSDRFSAERPKGSFSTLEIQRTEQGDSAMYLCSSSLGTSGQETQYFGPGTRLLVL.

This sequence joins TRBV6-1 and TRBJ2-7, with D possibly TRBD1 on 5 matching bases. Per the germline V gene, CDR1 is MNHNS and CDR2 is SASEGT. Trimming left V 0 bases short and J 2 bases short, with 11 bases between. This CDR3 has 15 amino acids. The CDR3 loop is CASSEAGAATYEQYF. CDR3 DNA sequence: TGTGCCAGCAGTGAAGCTGGGGCGGCGACCTACGAGCAGTACTTC.

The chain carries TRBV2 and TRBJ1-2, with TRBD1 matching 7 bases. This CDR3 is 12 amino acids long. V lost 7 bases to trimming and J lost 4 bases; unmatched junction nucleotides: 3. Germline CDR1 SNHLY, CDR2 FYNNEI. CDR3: CASNRDSYGYTF. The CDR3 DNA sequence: TGTGCCAGCAACAGGGACAGCTATGGCTACACCTTC. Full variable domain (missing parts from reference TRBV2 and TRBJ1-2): EPEVTQTPSHQVTQMGQEVILRCVPISNHLYFYWYRQILGQKVEFLVSFYNNEISEKSEIFDDQFSVERPDGSNFTLKIRSTKLEDSAMYFCASNRDSYGYTFGSGTRLTVV.

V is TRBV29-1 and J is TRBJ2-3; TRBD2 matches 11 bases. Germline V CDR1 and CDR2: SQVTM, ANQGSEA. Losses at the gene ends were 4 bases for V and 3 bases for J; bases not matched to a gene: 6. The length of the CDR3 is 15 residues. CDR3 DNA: TGCAGCGTTGGTCGGCTAGCGGGGGGAACAGATACGCAGTATTTT. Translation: CSVGRLAGGTDTQYF.

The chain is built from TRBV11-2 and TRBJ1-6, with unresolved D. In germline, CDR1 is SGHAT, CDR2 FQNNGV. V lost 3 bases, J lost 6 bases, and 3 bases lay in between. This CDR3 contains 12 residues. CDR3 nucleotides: TGTGCCAGCAGCTTCCGTAATTCACCCCTCCACTTT. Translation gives CASSFRNSPLHF.

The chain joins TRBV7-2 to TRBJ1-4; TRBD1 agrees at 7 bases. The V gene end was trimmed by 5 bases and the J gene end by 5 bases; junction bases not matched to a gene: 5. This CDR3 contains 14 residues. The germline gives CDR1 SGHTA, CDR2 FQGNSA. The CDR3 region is CASSPGQANEKLFF. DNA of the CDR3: TGTGCCAGCAGCCCTGGACAGGCCAATGAAAAACTGTTTTTT.

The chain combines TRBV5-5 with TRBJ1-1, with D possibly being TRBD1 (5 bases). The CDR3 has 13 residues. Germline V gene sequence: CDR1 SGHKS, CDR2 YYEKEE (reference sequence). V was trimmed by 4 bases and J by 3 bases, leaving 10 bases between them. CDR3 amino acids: CASSPGHYTEAFF. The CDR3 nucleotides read TGTGCCAGCAGCCCCGGACACTACACTGAAGCTTTCTTT.

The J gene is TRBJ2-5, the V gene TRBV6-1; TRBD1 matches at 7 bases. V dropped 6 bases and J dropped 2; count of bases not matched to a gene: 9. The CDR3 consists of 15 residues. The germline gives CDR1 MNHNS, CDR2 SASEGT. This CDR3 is CASSGDSPQQETQYF. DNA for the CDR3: TGTGCCAGCAGCGGGGACAGTCCTCAACAAGAGACCCAGTACTTC.

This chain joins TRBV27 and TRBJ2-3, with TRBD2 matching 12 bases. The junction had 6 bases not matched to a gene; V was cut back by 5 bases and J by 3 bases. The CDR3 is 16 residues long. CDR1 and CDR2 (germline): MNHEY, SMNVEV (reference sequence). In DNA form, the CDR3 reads TGTGCCAGCAGTCCTCTAGCGGGGGGGTCGACAGATACGCAGTATTTT. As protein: CASSPLAGGSTDTQYF.

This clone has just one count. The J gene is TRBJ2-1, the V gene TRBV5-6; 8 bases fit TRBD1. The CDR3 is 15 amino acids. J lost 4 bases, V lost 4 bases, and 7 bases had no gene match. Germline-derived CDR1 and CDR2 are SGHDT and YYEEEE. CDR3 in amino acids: CASSPWDRQYNEQFF. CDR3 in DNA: TGTGCCAGCAGCCCCTGGGACAGGCAGTACAATGAGCAGTTCTTC.

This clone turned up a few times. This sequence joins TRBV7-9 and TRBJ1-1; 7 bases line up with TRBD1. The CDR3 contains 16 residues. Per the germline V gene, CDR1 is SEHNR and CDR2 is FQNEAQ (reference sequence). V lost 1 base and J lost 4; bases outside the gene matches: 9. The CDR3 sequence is CASSLVVAGGFTEAFF. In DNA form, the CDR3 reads TGTGCCAGCAGCTTAGTAGTGGCAGGGGGGTTCACTGAAGCTTTCTTT.

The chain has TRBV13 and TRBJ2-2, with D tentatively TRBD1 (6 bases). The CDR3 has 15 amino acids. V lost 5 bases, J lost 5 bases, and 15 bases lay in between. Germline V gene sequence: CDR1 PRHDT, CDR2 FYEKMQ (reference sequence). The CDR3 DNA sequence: TGTGCCAGCAGCCCAGGGGTGTATCGGACCGGGGAGCTGTTTTTT. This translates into CASSPGVYRTGELFF.

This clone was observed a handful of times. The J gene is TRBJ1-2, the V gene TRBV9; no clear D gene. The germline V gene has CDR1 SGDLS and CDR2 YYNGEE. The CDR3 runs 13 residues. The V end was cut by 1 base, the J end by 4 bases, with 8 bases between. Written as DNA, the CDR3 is TGTGCCAGCAGCGTACAAGAGGGCTATGGCTACACCTTC. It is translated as CASSVQEGYGYTF.

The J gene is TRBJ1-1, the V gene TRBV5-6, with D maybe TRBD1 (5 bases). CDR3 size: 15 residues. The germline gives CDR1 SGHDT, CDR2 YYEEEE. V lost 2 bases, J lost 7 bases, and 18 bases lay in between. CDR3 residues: CASSFWGANKDEAFF. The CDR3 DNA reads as TGTGCCAGCAGCTTCTGGGGCGCGAATAAAGATGAAGCTTTCTTT.

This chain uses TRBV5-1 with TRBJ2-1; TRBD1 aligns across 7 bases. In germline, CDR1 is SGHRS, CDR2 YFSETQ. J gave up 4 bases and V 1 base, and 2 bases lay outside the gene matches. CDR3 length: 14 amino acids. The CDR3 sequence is CASSLTGQYNEQFF. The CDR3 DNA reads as TGCGCCAGCAGCTTGACGGGACAGTACAATGAGCAGTTCTTC.

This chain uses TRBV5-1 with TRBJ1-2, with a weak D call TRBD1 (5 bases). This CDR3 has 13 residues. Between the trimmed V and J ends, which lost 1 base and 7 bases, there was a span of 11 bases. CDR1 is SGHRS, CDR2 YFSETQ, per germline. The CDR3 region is CASSLSGFSGYTF. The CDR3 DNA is TGCGCCAGCAGCTTGTCAGGGTTCTCTGGCTACACCTTC.

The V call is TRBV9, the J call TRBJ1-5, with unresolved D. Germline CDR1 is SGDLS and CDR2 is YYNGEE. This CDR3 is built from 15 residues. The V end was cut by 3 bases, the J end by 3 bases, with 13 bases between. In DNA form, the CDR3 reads TGTGCCAGCAGCGCCAAGGAGGGCCCCAATCAGCCCCAGCATTTT. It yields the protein CASSAKEGPNQPQHF.

The CDR3 spells CASSSGGEGTDTQYF. The CDR3 DNA reads as TGTGCCAGCAGCTCCGGGGGAGAGGGCACAGATACGCAGTATTTT. V gene TRBV7-3 combines with J gene TRBJ2-3; perhaps TRBD2 as D (6 bases). The CDR3 runs to 15 residues. Trimming removed 4 bases at V and 1 base at J, with 12 bases between. The germline gives CDR1 SGHTA, CDR2 FQGTGA.

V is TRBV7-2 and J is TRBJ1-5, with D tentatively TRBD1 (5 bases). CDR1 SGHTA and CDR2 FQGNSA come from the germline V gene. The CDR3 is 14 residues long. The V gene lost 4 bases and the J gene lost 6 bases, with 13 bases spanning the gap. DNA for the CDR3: TGTGCCAGCAGCTCCAGGGAAGCGGGTCAGCCCCAGCATTTT. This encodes CASSSREAGQPQHF.

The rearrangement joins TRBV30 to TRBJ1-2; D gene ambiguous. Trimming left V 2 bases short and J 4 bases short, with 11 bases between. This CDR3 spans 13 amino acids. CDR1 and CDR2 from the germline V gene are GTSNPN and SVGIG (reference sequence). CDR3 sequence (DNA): TGTGCCTGGAGTTCGGTGGGAGCCTATGGCTACACCTTC. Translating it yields CAWSSVGAYGYTF.

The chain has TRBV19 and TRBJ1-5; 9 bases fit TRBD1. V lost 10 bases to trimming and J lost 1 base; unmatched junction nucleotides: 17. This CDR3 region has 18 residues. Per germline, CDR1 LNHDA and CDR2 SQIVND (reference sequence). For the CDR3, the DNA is TGTGCCACCGAAACCGGGACAGGGTTTGGGGGAAGCAATCAGCCCCAGCATTTT. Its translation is CATETGTGFGGSNQPQHF.

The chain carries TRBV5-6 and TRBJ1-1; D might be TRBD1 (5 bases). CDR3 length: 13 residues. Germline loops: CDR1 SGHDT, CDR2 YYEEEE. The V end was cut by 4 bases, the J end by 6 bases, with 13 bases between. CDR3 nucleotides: TGTGCCAGCAGCCCCTCAGCGGGGGCTGAAGCTTTCTTT. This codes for CASSPSAGAEAFF. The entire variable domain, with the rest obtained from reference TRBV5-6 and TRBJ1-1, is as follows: DAGVTQSPTHLIKTRGQQVTLRCSPKSGHDTVSWYQQALGQGPQFIFQYYEEEERQRGNFPDRFSGHQFPNYSSELNVNALLLGDSALYLCASSPSAGAEAFFGQGTRLTVV.

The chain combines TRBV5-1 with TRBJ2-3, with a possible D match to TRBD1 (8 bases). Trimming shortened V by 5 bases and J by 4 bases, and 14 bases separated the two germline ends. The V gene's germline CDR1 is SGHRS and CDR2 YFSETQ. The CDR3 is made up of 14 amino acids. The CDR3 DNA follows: TGCGCCAGCAGACAGGGGGGGGAGTCAGATACGCAGTATTTT. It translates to CASRQGGESDTQYF.

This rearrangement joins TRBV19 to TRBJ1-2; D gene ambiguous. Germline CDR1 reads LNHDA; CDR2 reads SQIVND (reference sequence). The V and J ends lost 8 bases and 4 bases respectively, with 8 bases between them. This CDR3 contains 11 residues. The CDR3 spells CASEQTYGYTF. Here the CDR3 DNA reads TGTGCCAGTGAACAGACCTATGGCTACACCTTC.

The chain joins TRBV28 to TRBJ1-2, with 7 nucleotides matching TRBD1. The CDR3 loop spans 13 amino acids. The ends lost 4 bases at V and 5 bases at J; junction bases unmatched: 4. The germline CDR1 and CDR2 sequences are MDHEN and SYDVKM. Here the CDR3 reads CASSSTGPYGYTF. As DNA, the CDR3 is TGTGCCAGCAGTTCGACAGGGCCTTATGGCTACACCTTC.